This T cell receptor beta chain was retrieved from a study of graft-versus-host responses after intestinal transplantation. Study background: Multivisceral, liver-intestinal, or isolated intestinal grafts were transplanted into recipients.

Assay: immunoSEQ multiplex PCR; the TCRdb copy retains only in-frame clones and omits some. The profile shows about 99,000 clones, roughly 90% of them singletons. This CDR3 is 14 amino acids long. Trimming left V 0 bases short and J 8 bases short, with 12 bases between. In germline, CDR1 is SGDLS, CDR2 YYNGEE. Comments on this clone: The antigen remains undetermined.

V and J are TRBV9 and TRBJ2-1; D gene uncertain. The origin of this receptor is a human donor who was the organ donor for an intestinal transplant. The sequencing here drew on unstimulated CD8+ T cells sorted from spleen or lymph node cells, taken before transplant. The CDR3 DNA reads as TGTGCCAGCAGCGTAGAGCCCGGGTCCGATGAGCAGTTCTTC. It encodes CASSVEPGSDEQFF.